This T cell receptor beta chain was identified during a study of T-cell memory formation after mild COVID-19. Findings and caveats of the study: Prior to infection, memory already included some responding clones, suggesting cross-reactive memory joined. Later expanders leaned CD4+, whereas day 15 to 85 contracting clones were balanced CD4/CD8. Contracting CD4+ clones were located mainly in CM and EM, and CD8+ clones in EMRA.

V lost 0 bases and J lost 8, with 13 bases in between. Germline V lookup: CDR1 LGHDT, CDR2 YNNKEL (reference sequence). The CDR3 extends over 14 amino acids. TCRdb re-derived calls from the 5' RACE reads in MiXCR, one entry per CDR3 protein. Seen here are hundreds of thousands of distinct CDR3 sequences, just over 20% observed once, and the top ten hold around 13%. This clonotype showed up just a few times. Its antigen remains unknown. J is TRBJ1-1 and V is TRBV3-1; D uncertain. The source material was PBMCs or a T cell subset sorted from them (not recorded which). The source is an adult woman who had mild COVID-19 (a few samples of this study predate the infection). Cell type and time point are not known. CDR3 protein: CASSQEAVREEAFF. CDR3 nucleotides: TGTGCCAGCAGCCAAGAGGCGGTACGTGAGGAAGCTTTCTTT.